This T cell receptor beta chain was recovered during a study of shared clonotypes between healthy human individuals. In the study overall: The plates for each donor numbered three CD4 naive, three CD4 memory, two CD8 naive and one CD8 memory.

Positive CCR7 selection of CD45RO-negative cells yielded the naive CD8 cells, and terminally differentiated effector memory CD45RA+ cells were excluded. Some 30,000 T cell genomes, or roughly 180 ng DNA, went into the sorted-subset replicate PCRs. TCRdb's table, derived via immunoSEQ multiplex PCR, lists solely in-frame clones and lacks some. The repertoire holds about 2 million clones, with about 95% as singletons. To note about this clone: Its antigen is as yet unknown.

Study observations and caveats: Shared across four donors were around 4.7% of the naive CD4 clonotypes. In the sorted subsets, rarefaction showed sequencing was incomplete despite large depth.

The sample was naive CD8+ T cells sorted from blood. This clonotype was obtained from a man younger than 35 in good health.

For the CDR3, the DNA is TGTGCCAGCAGTTTAGGGTACTCCGGAGGCGGGGAGCTGTTTTTT. Translated, it gives CASSLGYSGGGELFF. The chain is built from TRBV28 and TRBJ2-2; possibly TRBD2 for D (5 bases). CDR3 size: 15 residues. The germline CDR1 and CDR2 sequences are MDHEN and SYDVKM. Trimming removed 2 bases at V and 7 bases at J, with 14 bases between.